Presented here are 11 T cell receptor beta chains from one specimen sequenced in a study of cytomegalovirus exposure and HLA in healthy donors. This table comes from immunoSEQ multiplex PCR, and its TCRdb copy is limited to in-frame clones, with some not included. The sample carries 120,000 or so clones, 85% to 90% recorded once. Specimen: PBMCs. Every receptor here comes from a woman aged 25-40 years in good health and CMV-seropositive.

This clone was observed a few times. The genes are TRBV28 and TRBJ2-2, with 10 bases lining up with TRBD2. Unmatched junction bases numbered 6, after V lost 4 bases and J lost 4 bases. Looked up from germline, CDR1 is MDHEN and CDR2 is SYDVKM. The length of the CDR3 is 16 residues. The CDR3 bases are TGTGCCAGCAGTTCCCCCAGCGGGAGGGTCACCGGGGAGCTGTTTTTT. As protein: CASSSPSGRVTGELFF. The full variable domain, completed using reference TRBV28 and TRBJ2-2, is DVKVTQSSRYLVKRTGEKVFLECVQDMDHENMFWYRQDPGLGLRLIYFSYDVKMKEKGDIPEGYSVSREKKERFSLILESASTNQTSMYLCASSSPSGRVTGELFFGEGSRLTVL.

V gene TRBV5-1 combines with J gene TRBJ2-1; 11 nucleotides align to TRBD1. Germline CDR1 and CDR2: SGHRS and YFSETQ. The CDR3 runs 17 residues. V was pared by 0 bases and J by 1 base, with 3 bases of the junction left unmatched. The DNA for the CDR3 is TGCGCCAGCAGCTTGGGCGGGACAGGGGGATCCTACAATGAGCAGTTCTTC. Protein sequence: CASSLGGTGGSYNEQFF. Variable domain in full (rest from reference TRBV5-1 and TRBJ2-1): KAGVTQTPRYLIKTRGQQVTLSCSPISGHRSVSWYQQTPGQGLQFLFEYFSETQRNKGNFPGRFSGRQFSNSRSEMNVSTLELGDSALYLCASSLGGTGGSYNEQFFGPGTRLTVL.

The chain employs TRBV20-1 and TRBJ2-5; maybe TRBD1 (6 bases). CDR1 and CDR2 (germline): DFQATT, SNEGSKA (reference sequence). CDR3 size: 11 residues. Trimming pared 5 bases from V and 7 bases from J, leaving 11 bases between. CDR3 DNA: TGCAGTGCTCTGGGACACGCGACCCAGTACTTC. This translates into CSALGHATQYF.

The chain is built from TRBV30 and TRBJ1-4; TRBD1 is a possible D gene (5 bases). CDR3 size: 16 residues. CDR1 is GTSNPN and CDR2 is SVGIG in the germline V gene (reference sequence). V dropped 2 bases and J dropped 3 bases, with 16 bases sitting between them. The CDR3 loop is CAWSPTLGAPNEKLFF. The CDR3 DNA is TGTGCCTGGAGTCCGACTCTAGGGGCCCCTAATGAAAAACTGTTTTTT. The whole variable domain, remainder taken from reference TRBV30 and TRBJ1-4, is SQTIHQWPATLVQPVGSPLSLECTVEGTSNPNLYWYRQAAGRGLQLLFYSVGIGQISSEVPQNLSASRPQDRQFILSSKKLLLSDSGFYLCAWSPTLGAPNEKLFFGSGTQLSVL.

This clone appeared a few times. The chain employs TRBV2 and TRBJ2-7; no clear D. This CDR3 is built from 11 residues. CDR1 is SNHLY and CDR2 is FYNNEI in the germline V gene. V was pared by 6 bases and J by 2 bases, with 5 bases between. CDR3 residues: CASSSTYEQYF. Written as DNA, the CDR3 is TGTGCCAGCAGCTCTACCTACGAGCAGTACTTC.

The chain recombines TRBV5-1 with TRBJ1-2; tentatively, D is TRBD1 (5 bases). CDR3 size: 13 residues. Germline assignment: CDR1 SGHRS and CDR2 YFSETQ. The V and J ends lost 4 bases and 4 bases respectively, with 11 bases between them. The CDR3 DNA reads as TGCGCCAGCAGCCATGGGGCCAGCTATGGCTACACCTTC. Translated: CASSHGASYGYTF.

The genes are TRBV5-1 and TRBJ2-7; 9 bases map to TRBD2. The CDR3 runs to 14 residues. The trim removed 4 bases at V and 6 bases at J, leaving 8 bases unmatched. The germline gives CDR1 SGHRS, CDR2 YFSETQ. The DNA for the CDR3 is TGCGCCAGCAGCAGGGGGGCGGGAGGGCGCGAGCAGTACTTC. This translates into CASSRGAGGREQYF.

The chain recombines TRBV13 with TRBJ2-1; TRBD2 might be the D (6 bases). Germline CDR1 and CDR2: PRHDT and FYEKMQ (reference sequence). V was clipped by 5 bases and J by 8 bases, with 19 bases between them. This CDR3 is built from 15 residues. CDR3 nucleotide sequence: TGTGCCAGCAGCCTTCAGGGAGGCCCGCAAGATGAGCAGTTCTTC. The encoded protein is CASSLQGGPQDEQFF.

This chain links TRBV11-3 with TRBJ2-3, with 12 bases fitting TRBD2. This CDR3 is 18 amino acids long. The V and J ends lost 4 bases and 2 bases, in that order; junction bases with no gene match: 10. Germline V CDR1 and CDR2: SGHNT, YENEEA. CDR3 in DNA: TGTGCCAGCAGCTACCACCCATGGACTAGCGGGGTCACAGATACGCAGTATTTT. This translates into CASSYHPWTSGVTDTQYF.

Here the CDR3 reads CAGRHTSGSTGNEQFF. In DNA form, the CDR3 reads TGTGCCGGAAGACATACTAGCGGGAGTACAGGCAATGAGCAGTTCTTC. The rearrangement joins TRBV19 to TRBJ2-1, with 11 bases that match TRBD2. V trimming: 11 bases; J trimming: 6 bases; junction bases outside the gene matches: 15. Germline CDR1 is LNHDA and CDR2 is SQIVND (reference sequence). The CDR3 is 16 amino acids. Supplemented by reference TRBV19 and TRBJ2-1, the full variable domain reads DGGITQSPKYLFRKEGQNVTLSCEQNLNHDAMYWYRQDPGQGLRLIYYSQIVNDFQKGDIAEGYSVSREKKESFPLTVTSAQKNPTAFYLCAGRHTSGSTGNEQFFGPGTRLTVL.

This sequence joins TRBV4-1 and TRBJ2-3, with TRBD2 matching 12 bases. The CDR3 has 17 amino acids. CDR1 is MGHRA, CDR2 YSYEKL, per germline. V lost 1 base and J lost 5; bases outside the gene matches: 7. CDR3 nucleotide sequence: TGCGCCAGCAGCCAAGGGAGGACTAGCGGGAAGGGAGATACGCAGTATTTT. Translating it yields CASSQGRTSGKGDTQYF.